The rows below give T cell receptor beta chains drawn from one sample of a study of OX40 agonist ivuxolimab in advanced cancers. Sequenced by immunoSEQ multiplex PCR; TCRdb stores in-frame clones only, minus some. The sample gives about 64,000 clones, about 86% of which show up once; approximately 2% is in the top ten. This sample comprised CD4+ or CD8+ T cells sorted from blood, obtained in a trial of the OX40 agonist ivuxolimab. Receptors were obtained from an adult with an advanced solid tumor such as melanoma, head and neck, liver or kidney cancer. Each CDR3 is given with its conserved first and last residue.

CDR3aa,v_gene
CASSVGGTGYTF,TRBV5-6
CASRRQAAGANVLTF,TRBV6-6
CASSPRHNEKLFF,TRBV18
CAISESPITRGNEKLFF,TRBV10-3
CARGTSHEQYF,TRBV2
CASSRDRGRDNEQFF,TRBV6-5
CASSLGGTGSSYEQYF,TRBV5-1
CATSRTGTGGTDTQYF,TRBV15
CASSVTSGSLYEQYF,TRBV9
CASSEDRSSYNEQFF,TRBV2
CSVGYAYEQYF,TRBV29-1
CASSLYRGNNYGYTF,TRBV5-6
CASSQVPGVQYF,TRBV4-1
CASSRLQGSNTGELFF,TRBV5-5
CASMASIYEQYF,TRBV6-1
CASQGGYSNQPQHF,TRBV28
CASSFPLGGQETQYF,TRBV5-4
CASSFARGGELFF,TRBV27
CASSPMKTPGGWHNEQFF,TRBV5-6
CASSPGTPNTEAFF,TRBV7-9
CASSLLVLQGSQPQHF,TRBV28
CASSEGGAVPRKYF,TRBV2
CASSKGRGYEQFF,TRBV19
CASSLGDREGPHGYTF,TRBV7-9
CASRRAGTEYF,TRBV6-1
CATSRGQGAGMNTEAFF,TRBV15
CASSQATGTSGSYEQYF,TRBV4-1